This TCR beta chain was sequenced in a study of human T cells and chemical hapten exposure. Study results and limitations: DPC sensitization did not alter TCRs above 1 in 1000 frequency. Healthy individuals' immune responses may differ from those of donors, who had alopecia.

Documented time point: patch test 3, about 24 weeks after DPC sensitization. The treatment denotes: therapeutic diphenylcyclopropenone sensitization with weekly scalp DPC. Unfractionated whole blood yielded total RNA. Trimming at V came to 1 base and at J to 8 bases, leaving 8 bases not matched to a gene. The germline gives CDR1 SGHAT, CDR2 FQNNGV. This CDR3 region has 16 residues. Library preparation tagged each individual cDNA molecule with a unique molecular identifier. MiXCR, applied by TCRdb to the RACE reads, yields one record per CDR3 protein. The sample lists 38,000 or so distinct CDR3 sequences; over 7.5% were seen once. This clonotype was counted ten times or more. The antigen is undetermined.

This TCR was recovered from a man aged 50-60 years with alopecia areata. Some clones in this sample may be carry-over from other donors' samples. Specimen: whole blood, collected in connection with sensitization to the hapten diphenylcyclopropenone (DPC). This chain uses TRBV11-2 with TRBJ2-1, with 10 bases fitting TRBD2. The CDR3 coding sequence is TGTGCCAGCAGCTTAGGAAGCAGCGGGAGGGCCCATGAGCAGTTCTTC. It is translated as CASSLGSSGRAHEQFF.